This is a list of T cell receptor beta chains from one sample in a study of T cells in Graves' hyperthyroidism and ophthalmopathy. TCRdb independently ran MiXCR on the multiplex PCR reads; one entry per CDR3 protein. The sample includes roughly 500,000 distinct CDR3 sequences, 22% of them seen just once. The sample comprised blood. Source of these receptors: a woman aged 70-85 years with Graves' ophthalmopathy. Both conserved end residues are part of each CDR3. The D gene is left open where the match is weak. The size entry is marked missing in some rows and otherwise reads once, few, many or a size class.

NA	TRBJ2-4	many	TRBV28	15	CASSFVSGAKNIQYF	TGTGCCAGCAGTTTTGTGAGCGGGGCCAAAAACATTCAGTACTTC
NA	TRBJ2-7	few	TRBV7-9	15	CASSVLGRSTYEQYF	TGTGCCAGCAGCGTATTAGGTCGCTCTACCTACGAGCAGTACTTC
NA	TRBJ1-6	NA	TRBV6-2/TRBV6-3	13	CACSYLLNSPLHF	TGTGCCTGCAGTTATCTTCTGAATTCACCCCTCCACTTT
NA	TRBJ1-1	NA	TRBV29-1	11	CSAGGSTEAFF	TGCAGCGCTGGGGGGAGCACTGAAGCTTTCTTT
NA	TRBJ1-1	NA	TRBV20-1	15	CSASKGEAMGTEAFF	TGCAGTGCTAGTAAAGGGGAGGCGATGGGAACTGAAGCTTTCTTT
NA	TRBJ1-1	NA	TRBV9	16	CASSVDVARDNTEAFF	TGTGCCAGCAGCGTAGATGTAGCCAGGGATAACACTGAAGCTTTCTTT
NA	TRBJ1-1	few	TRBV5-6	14	CASRLWGENTEAFF	TGTGCCAGCAGGCTCTGGGGGGAGAACACTGAAGCTTTCTTT
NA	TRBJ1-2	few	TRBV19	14	CASRKEPGAPSETF	TGTGCCAGTAGAAAGGAGCCGGGAGCCCCCTCGGAGACCTTC
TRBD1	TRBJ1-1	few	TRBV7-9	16	CASSPHRGTTNTEAFF	TGTGCCAGCAGCCCCCACAGGGGAACAACCAACACTGAAGCTTTCTTT
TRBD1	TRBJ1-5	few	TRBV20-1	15	CSARGDSFSNQPQHF	TGCAGTGCTAGGGGGGACAGTTTTAGCAATCAGCCCCAGCATTTT
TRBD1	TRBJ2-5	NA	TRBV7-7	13	CASSSGGAETQYF	TGTGCTAGCAGCTCAGGGGGAGCGGAGACCCAGTACTTC
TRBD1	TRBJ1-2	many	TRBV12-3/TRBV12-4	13	CASSLTGAYGYTF	TGTGCCAGCAGTTTGACAGGGGCGTATGGCTACACCTTC
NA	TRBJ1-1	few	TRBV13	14	CASSPGVRGTEAFF	TGTGCCAGCAGTCCAGGGGTTCGGGGCACTGAAGCTTTCTTT
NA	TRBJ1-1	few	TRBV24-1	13	CATSDSTGTEAFF	TGTGCCACCAGTGATTCCACGGGGACTGAAGCTTTCTTT
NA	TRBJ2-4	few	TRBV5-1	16	CASSLWFGGKGDIQYF	TGCGCCAGCAGCTTGTGGTTCGGAGGGAAGGGGGACATTCAGTACTTC
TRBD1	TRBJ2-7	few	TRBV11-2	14	CASTRGTGGYEQYF	TGTGCCAGCACCCGAGGGACAGGGGGCTACGAGCAGTACTTC
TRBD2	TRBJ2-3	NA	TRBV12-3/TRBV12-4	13	CASSSGAGVRQYF	TGTGCCAGCAGTTCCGGGGCGGGGGTACGGCAGTATTTT
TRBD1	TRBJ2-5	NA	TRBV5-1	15	CASSLAPGGEETQYF	TGCGCCAGCAGCTTGGCCCCAGGGGGCGAAGAGACCCAGTACTTC
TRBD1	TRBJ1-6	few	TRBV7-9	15	CASGRGQGVQSPLHF	TGTGCCAGCGGCCGAGGACAGGGGGTTCAGTCACCCCTCCACTTT
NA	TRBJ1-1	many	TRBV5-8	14	CASSLGFRNTEAFF	TGTGCCAGCAGCTTGGGATTCCGGAACACTGAAGCTTTCTTT
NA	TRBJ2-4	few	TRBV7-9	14	CASSFGQAGNIQYF	TGTGCCAGCAGCTTCGGTCAGGCGGGAAACATTCAGTACTTC
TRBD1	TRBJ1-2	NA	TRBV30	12	CAKKQGADGYTF	TGTGCTAAAAAACAGGGGGCGGATGGCTACACCTTC
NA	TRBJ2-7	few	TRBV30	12	CAFLDLSYEQYF	TGTGCCTTTCTGGACTTATCCTACGAGCAGTACTTC
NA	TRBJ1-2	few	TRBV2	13	CASSPVTNYGYTF	TGTGCCAGCAGCCCCGTAACTAACTATGGCTACACCTTC
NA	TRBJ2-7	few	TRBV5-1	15	CASSLGVLGGYEQYF	TGCGCCAGCAGCTTGGGCGTTTTAGGGGGCTACGAGCAGTACTTC
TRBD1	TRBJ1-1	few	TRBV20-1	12	CSADRVDTEAFF	TGCAGTGCTGACAGGGTAGATACTGAAGCTTTCTTT
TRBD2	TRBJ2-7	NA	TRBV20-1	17	CSASVLAGGPALYEQYF	TGCAGTGCTAGTGTTCTAGCGGGAGGGCCCGCTCTCTACGAGCAGTACTTC
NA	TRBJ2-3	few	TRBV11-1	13	CASSLPSADTQYF	TGTGCCAGCAGCTTACCTAGCGCAGATACGCAGTATTTT
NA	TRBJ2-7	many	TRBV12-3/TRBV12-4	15	CASSAGRGAAYEQYF	TGTGCCAGCAGTGCCGGACGGGGGGCCGCCTACGAGCAGTACTTC
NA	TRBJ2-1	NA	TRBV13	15	CASSLEQGRGNEQFF	TGTGCCAGCAGCTTAGAGCAGGGAAGGGGGAATGAGCAGTTCTTC
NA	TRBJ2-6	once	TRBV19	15	CASSIKGIGANVLTF	TGTGCCAGTAGTATTAAGGGAATTGGGGCCAACGTCCTGACTTTC
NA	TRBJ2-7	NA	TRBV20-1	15	CSARAWRPESYEQYF	TGCAGTGCTAGAGCTTGGAGGCCCGAGTCCTACGAGCAGTACTTC
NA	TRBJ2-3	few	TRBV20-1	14	CSARYGGITDTQYF	TGCAGTGCTAGATATGGGGGGATCACAGATACGCAGTATTTT
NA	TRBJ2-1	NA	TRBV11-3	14	CASSLGRTASEQFF	TGTGCCAGCAGCTTAGGTCGAACAGCCAGTGAGCAGTTCTTC
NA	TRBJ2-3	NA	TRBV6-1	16	CASRTGQTLSTDTQYF	TGTGCCAGCAGGACAGGACAGACCCTTAGCACAGATACGCAGTATTTT
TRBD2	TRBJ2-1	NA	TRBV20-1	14	CSASASGRGFEQFF	TGCAGTGCCTCCGCTAGCGGGAGGGGGTTTGAGCAGTTCTTC
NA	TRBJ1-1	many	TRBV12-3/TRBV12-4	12	CASNPGGAEAFF	TGTGCCAGCAACCCTGGAGGGGCTGAAGCTTTCTTT
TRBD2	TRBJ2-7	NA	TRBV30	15	CAWSGVAGAEGEQYF	TGTGCCTGGAGTGGGGTAGCGGGAGCCGAAGGCGAGCAGTACTTC
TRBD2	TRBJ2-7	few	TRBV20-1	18	CSAREKGLAGSWSYEQYF	TGCAGTGCTAGAGAAAAGGGACTAGCGGGTTCTTGGTCCTACGAGCAGTACTTC
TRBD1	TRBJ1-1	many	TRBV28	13	CASSVGQGRAAFF	TGTGCCAGCAGTGTCGGACAGGGACGGGCTGCTTTCTTT
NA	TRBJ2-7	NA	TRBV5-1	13	CASSFWDSYEQYF	TGCGCCAGCAGCTTTTGGGATAGTTACGAGCAGTACTTC
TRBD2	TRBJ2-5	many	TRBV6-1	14	CASSRGLAQETQYF	TGTGCCAGCAGCAGGGGACTAGCCCAAGAGACCCAGTACTTC
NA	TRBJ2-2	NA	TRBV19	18	CASSDMRMTSFPPGELFF	TGTGCCAGTAGTGATATGCGCATGACTAGTTTCCCGCCCGGGGAGCTGTTTTTT
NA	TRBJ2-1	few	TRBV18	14	CASSRDGGGDEQFF	TGTGCCAGCTCCCGCGATGGTGGAGGCGATGAGCAGTTCTTC
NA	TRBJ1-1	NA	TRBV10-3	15	CAISESDTMNTEAFF	TGTGCCATCAGTGAATCTGACACAATGAACACTGAAGCTTTCTTT
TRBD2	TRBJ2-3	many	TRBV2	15	CASEGTSGLTDTQYF	TGTGCCAGCGAAGGGACTAGCGGCCTCACAGATACGCAGTATTTT
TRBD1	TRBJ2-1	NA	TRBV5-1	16	CASSLSRGRGWNEQFF	TGCGCCAGCAGCCTGTCCAGGGGGCGCGGGTGGAATGAGCAGTTCTTC
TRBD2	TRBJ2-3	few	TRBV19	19	CASSAGLAGGTLLKDTQYF	TGTGCCAGTAGTGCGGGACTAGCGGGAGGCACCCTATTGAAGGATACGCAGTATTTT
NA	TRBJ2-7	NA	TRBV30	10	CAWSLHEQYF	TGTGCCTGGAGTCTCCACGAGCAGTACTTC
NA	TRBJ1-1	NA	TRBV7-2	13	CASSVQVNTEAFF	TGTGCCAGCAGCGTACAGGTCAACACTGAAGCTTTCTTT
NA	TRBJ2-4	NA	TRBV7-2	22	CASSFPPLDDFTIHLAKNIQYF	TGTGCCAGCAGCTTCCCCCCCCTAGATGATTTTACAATTCACCTAGCCAAAAACATTCAGTACTTC
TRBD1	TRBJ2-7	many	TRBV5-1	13	CASSTGQTYEQYF	TGTGCCAGCAGTACGGGACAGACCTACGAGCAGTACTTC
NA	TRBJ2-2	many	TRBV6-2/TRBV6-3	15	CASSYSALDTGELFF	TGTGCCAGCAGTTACTCGGCGCTTGACACCGGGGAGCTGTTTTTT
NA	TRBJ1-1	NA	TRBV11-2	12	CASRGLSTEAFF	TGTGCCAGCAGGGGGTTGAGTACTGAAGCTTTCTTT
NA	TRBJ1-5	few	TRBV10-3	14	CAISPGESNQPQHF	TGTGCCATCAGTCCAGGGGAGAGCAATCAGCCCCAGCATTTT
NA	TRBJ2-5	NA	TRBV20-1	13	CSAIRTYKETQYF	TGCAGTGCTATCAGGACGTACAAAGAGACCCAGTACTTC
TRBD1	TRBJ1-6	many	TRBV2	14	CASGIGQANSPLHF	TGTGCCAGTGGAATCGGACAGGCGAATTCACCCCTCCACTTT
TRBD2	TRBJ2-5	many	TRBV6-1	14	CASNRREGRETQYF	TGTGCCAGCAATCGCAGGGAGGGGAGGGAGACCCAGTACTTC
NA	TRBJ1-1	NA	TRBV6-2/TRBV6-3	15	CASSYSAYLNTEAFF	TGTGCCAGCAGTTACTCCGCGTACCTGAACACTGAAGCTTTCTTT
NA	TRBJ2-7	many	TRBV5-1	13	CASSLELGYEQYF	TGCGCCAGCAGCTTGGAACTCGGCTACGAGCAGTACTTC